A single sample gave rise to the 15 T cell receptor beta chains below, sequenced in a study of regulatory dendritic cells for organ transplantation. Profiled with immunoSEQ multiplex PCR; TCRdb holds only in-frame clones, not every one. Of under 35,000 clones in the sample, roughly 84% were seen once. Input material: naive CD8+ T cells from blood. The subset was: CD45RA+ naive T cells. The receptor set was obtained from a human donor in good health.

V is TRBV5-1 and J is TRBJ2-3; 9 bases align to TRBD1. Per germline, CDR1 SGHRS and CDR2 YFSETQ. This CDR3 region has 16 residues. J was trimmed by 5 bases and V by 0 bases; bases with no gene match: 7. For the CDR3, the DNA is TGCGCCAGCAGCTTGGACCGGGACAGGGCTGGAGATACGCAGTATTTT. It codes for CASSLDRDRAGDTQYF. Based on the CDR3 plus reference TRBV5-1 and TRBJ2-3, the full variable domain is KAGVTQTPRYLIKTRGQQVTLSCSPISGHRSVSWYQQTPGQGLQFLFEYFSETQRNKGNFPGRFSGRQFSNSRSEMNVSTLELGDSALYLCASSLDRDRAGDTQYFGPGTRLTVL.

The chain links TRBV15 to TRBJ1-1; D is unclear. Looked up from germline, CDR1 is LNHNV and CDR2 is YYDKDF (reference sequence). This CDR3 has 15 amino acids. Deletions cut 3 bases from V and 0 bases from J, with 11 bases between. The CDR3 nucleotides are TGTGCCACCAGCAGTAGAGAGAATGTGAACACTGAAGCTTTCTTT. This translates into CATSSRENVNTEAFF.

A few counts support this clone. CDR3 sequence: CASSLNGHAAFF. The CDR3 DNA sequence: TGTGCCAGCAGCTTAAATGGCCACGCAGCTTTCTTT. This sequence joins TRBV11-1 and TRBJ1-1, with unresolved D. Trimming shortened V by 2 bases and J by 10 bases, and 11 bases separated the two germline ends. The germline gives CDR1 SGHAT, CDR2 FQDESV (reference sequence). The length of the CDR3 is 12 residues.

This chain uses TRBV11-2 with TRBJ1-2; D is perhaps TRBD1 (5 bases). CDR3 length: 13 residues. Trimming shortened V by 6 bases and J by 6 bases, and 14 bases separated the two germline ends. Germline V CDR1 and CDR2: SGHAT, FQNNGV. CDR3 sequence: CASSSGLRNGYTF. For the CDR3, the DNA is TGTGCCAGCAGTTCGGGACTCAGAAATGGCTACACCTTC.

The V gene is TRBV27, the J gene TRBJ2-3, with 13 bases matching TRBD2. With V trimmed by 5 bases and J by 2 bases, 4 bases remained unmatched. The CDR3 loop spans 16 amino acids. Germline V gene sequence: CDR1 MNHEY, CDR2 SMNVEV (reference sequence). The DNA of the CDR3 is TGTGCCAGCAGTCAGGGACTAGCGGGGAACACAGATACGCAGTATTTT. It translates to CASSQGLAGNTDTQYF.

The chain carries TRBV7-9 and TRBJ2-3; 12 nucleotides align to TRBD2. The J segment lost 6 bases and the V segment lost 8 bases, leaving 9 bases of the junction unmatched. CDR1 SEHNR and CDR2 FQNEAQ come from the germline V gene (reference sequence). This CDR3 region has 15 residues. CDR3 in DNA: TGTGCCAGCGCGCCTAGCGGGGGGGCCGAGGATACGCAGTATTTT. It encodes CASAPSGGAEDTQYF.

V gene TRBV20-1 combines with J gene TRBJ2-7; D perhaps matches TRBD2 (5 bases). V lost 6 bases and J 0 bases, leaving 6 bases between the germline ends. Germline V lookup: CDR1 DFQATT, CDR2 SNEGSKA (reference sequence). The CDR3 is 11 amino acids. CDR3 sequence (DNA): TGCAGTGCGGGGAGCTCCTACGAGCAGTACTTC. Protein sequence: CSAGSSYEQYF.

This clone was seen a few times. This chain joins TRBV4-3 and TRBJ1-5, with D possibly matching TRBD1 (5 bases). The CDR3 sequence is 15 residues long. The V gene's germline CDR1 is LGHNA and CDR2 YSLEER. Deletions cut 0 bases from V and 9 bases from J, with 15 bases between. This chain's CDR3 is CASSQDKSGLAPQHF. The CDR3, as DNA: TGCGCCAGCAGCCAAGATAAATCAGGGTTGGCGCCCCAGCATTTT.

The chain joins TRBV7-6 to TRBJ1-1; D is undetermined. V lost 1 base and J lost 1, with 7 bases in between. The CDR3 has 14 residues. Germline V gene lookup returns CDR1 SGHVS and CDR2 FNYEAQ. The CDR3 is CASSLGPGNTEAFF. CDR3 coding DNA: TGTGCCAGCAGCTTAGGTCCGGGGAACACTGAAGCTTTCTTT. Complete variable domain (other parts from reference TRBV7-6 and TRBJ1-1): GAGVSQSPRYKVTKRGQDVALRCDPISGHVSLYWYRQALGQGPEFLTYFNYEAQQDKSGLPNDRFSAERPEGSISTLTIQRTEQRDSAMYRCASSLGPGNTEAFFGQGTRLTVV.

The chain couples TRBV4-3 to TRBJ1-2, with 7 bases lining up with TRBD1. The trim removed 0 bases at V and 11 bases at J, leaving 9 bases unmatched. Germline V gives CDR1 LGHNA, CDR2 YSLEER. There are 14 residues in the CDR3. In DNA form, the CDR3 reads TGCGCCAGCAGCCAAGATAGGGGGCTAGGGGGGTACACCTTC. Its protein product is CASSQDRGLGGYTF.

In its sample, this clone was seen once. The genes are TRBV11-2 and TRBJ1-6; 7 bases align to TRBD1. The CDR3 contains 18 residues. Germline assignment: CDR1 SGHAT and CDR2 FQNNGV. Trimming removed 3 bases from V and 4 bases from J; junction bases left unmatched: 12. DNA for the CDR3: TGTGCCAGCAGCTTCGCCCCCGCCGGACAGGATTATAATTCACCCCTCCACTTT. It translates to CASSFAPAGQDYNSPLHF.

The chain has TRBV6-5 and TRBJ1-4; weak D call: TRBD1 (5 bases). Trimming took off 3 bases at V and 7 bases at J, with 15 bases between the two ends. The CDR3 spans 15 residues. Looked up from germline, CDR1 is MNHEY and CDR2 is SVGAGI. CDR3 in amino acids: CASSYGWAGGEKLFF. The CDR3 DNA sequence: TGTGCCAGCAGTTATGGATGGGCGGGGGGTGAAAAACTGTTTTTT.

The chain has TRBV5-6 and TRBJ1-1, with D perhaps matching TRBD1 (5 bases). Trimming shortened V by 2 bases and J by 4 bases, and 12 bases separated the two germline ends. The CDR3 consists of 14 residues. Germline CDR1 and CDR2: SGHDT and YYEEEE. CDR3 sequence (DNA): TGTGCCAGCAGCTTTGGGGGGTTGAGCACTGAAGCTTTCTTT. Its protein is CASSFGGLSTEAFF.

This chain uses TRBV21-1 with TRBJ2-5; the table gives TRBD2 as D, unverified against the DNA. TRBV21-1 is an annotated pseudogene. This CDR3 has 15 residues. CDR3 residues: CASSKGSGYQETQYF. CDR3 nucleotides: TGTGCCAGCAGCAAAGGTAGCGGTTACCAAGAGACCCAGTACTTC.

The chain employs TRBV11-2 and TRBJ2-7, with TRBD1 matching over 7 bases. This CDR3 is 15 amino acids long. CDR1 and CDR2 from the germline V gene are SGHAT and FQNNGV. The V and J ends lost 1 base and 2 bases, in that order; junction bases with no gene match: 5. CDR3 protein: CASSLGPGGPYEQYF. In nucleotides, the CDR3 is TGTGCCAGCAGCTTAGGCCCAGGGGGACCCTACGAGCAGTACTTC. The variable domain in full, completed from reference TRBV11-2 and TRBJ2-7, reads EAGVAQSPRYKIIEKRQSVAFWCNPISGHATLYWYQQILGQGPKLLIQFQNNGVVDDSQLPKDRFSAERLKGVDSTLKIQPAKLEDSAVYLCASSLGPGGPYEQYFGPGTRLTVT.